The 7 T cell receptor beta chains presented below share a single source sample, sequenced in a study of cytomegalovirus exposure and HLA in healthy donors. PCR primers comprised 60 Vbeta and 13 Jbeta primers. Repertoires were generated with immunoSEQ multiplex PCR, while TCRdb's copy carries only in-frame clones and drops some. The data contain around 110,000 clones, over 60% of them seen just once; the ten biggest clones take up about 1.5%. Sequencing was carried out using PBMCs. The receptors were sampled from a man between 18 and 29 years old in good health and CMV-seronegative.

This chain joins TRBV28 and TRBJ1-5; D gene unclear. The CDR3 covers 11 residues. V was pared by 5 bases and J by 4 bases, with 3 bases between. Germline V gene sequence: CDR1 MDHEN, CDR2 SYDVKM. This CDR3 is CASSVNQPQHF. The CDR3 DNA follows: TGTGCCAGCAGTGTAAATCAGCCCCAGCATTTT.

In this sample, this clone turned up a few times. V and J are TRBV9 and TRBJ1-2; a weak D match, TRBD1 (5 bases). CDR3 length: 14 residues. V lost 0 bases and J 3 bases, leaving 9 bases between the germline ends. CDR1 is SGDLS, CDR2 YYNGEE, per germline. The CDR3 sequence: CASSVDGTDYGYTF. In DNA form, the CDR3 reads TGTGCCAGCAGCGTAGACGGGACTGACTATGGCTACACCTTC.

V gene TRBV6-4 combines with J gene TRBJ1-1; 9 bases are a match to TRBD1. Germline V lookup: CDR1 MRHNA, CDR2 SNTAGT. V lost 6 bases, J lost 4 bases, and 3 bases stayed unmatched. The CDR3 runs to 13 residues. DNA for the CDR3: TGTGCCAGCAGGCCGACAGGGGGCACTGAAGCTTTCTTT. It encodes CASRPTGGTEAFF.

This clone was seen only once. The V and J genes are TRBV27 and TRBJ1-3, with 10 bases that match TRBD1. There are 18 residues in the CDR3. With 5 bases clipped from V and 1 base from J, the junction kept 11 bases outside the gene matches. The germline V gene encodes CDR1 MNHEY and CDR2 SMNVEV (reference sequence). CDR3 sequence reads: CASSLRSLGQGSGNTIYF. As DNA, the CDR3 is TGTGCCAGCAGTCTACGTTCCTTGGGACAGGGGTCTGGAAACACCATATATTTT.

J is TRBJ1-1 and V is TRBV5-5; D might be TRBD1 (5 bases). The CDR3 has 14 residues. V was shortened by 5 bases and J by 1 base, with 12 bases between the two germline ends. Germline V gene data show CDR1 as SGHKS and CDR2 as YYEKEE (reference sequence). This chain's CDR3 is CASSPRDSNTEAFF. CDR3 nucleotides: TGTGCCAGCAGTCCAAGGGACTCGAACACTGAAGCTTTCTTT. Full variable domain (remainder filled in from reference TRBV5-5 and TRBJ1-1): DAGVTQSPTHLIKTRGQQVTLRCSPISGHKSVSWYQQVLGQGPQFIFQYYEKEERGRGNFPDRFSARQFPNYSSELNVNALLLGDSALYLCASSPRDSNTEAFFGQGTRLTVV.

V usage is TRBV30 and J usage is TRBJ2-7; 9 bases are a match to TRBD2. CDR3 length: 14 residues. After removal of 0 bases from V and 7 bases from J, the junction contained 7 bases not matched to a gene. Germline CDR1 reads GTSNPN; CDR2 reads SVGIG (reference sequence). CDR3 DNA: TGTGCCTGGAGTGTGGCGGGGGGGCCGAAAGAGCAGTACTTC. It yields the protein CAWSVAGGPKEQYF.

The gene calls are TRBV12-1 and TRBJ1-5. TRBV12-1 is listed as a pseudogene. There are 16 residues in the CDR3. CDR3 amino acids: CASSFVGGNGYQPQHF. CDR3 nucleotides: TGTGCCAGCAGTTTCGTCGGTGGAAACGGGTATCAGCCCCAGCATTTT.